This T cell receptor (beta chain) came from a study of human T cells and chemical hapten exposure. Germline CDR1 reads WSHSY; CDR2 reads SAAADI. The CDR3 is 18 amino acids. Trimming took 7 bases from V and 5 from J; bases not matched to a gene: 10. In its sample, this clonotype was seen a few times. In TCRdb, the RACE reads were re-called with MiXCR into one record per CDR3 protein. The table lists under 120,000 distinct CDR3 sequences, 9.5% to 11% of them singletons. This sample's time point: patch test 1, 2 weeks after DPC sensitization. Treatment in this sample: therapeutic diphenylcyclopropenone sensitization with weekly scalp DPC.

This material consisted of whole blood, taken in connection with sensitization to the hapten diphenylcyclopropenone (DPC). The chain employs TRBV10-2 and TRBJ2-2; 16 bases match TRBD2. This TCR came from a woman between 40 and 50 years old with alopecia areata. Some clones in this sample may be carry-over from other donors' samples. The CDR3 bases are TGCGCCAGCACCATCGGGACTAGCGGGAGGGCCCGAACCGGGGAGCTGTTTTTT. It translates to CASTIGTSGRARTGELFF.